A selection of T cell receptor beta chains follows, all from one sample in a study of T cell repertoires in cytomegalovirus infection. MiXCR, applied by TCRdb to the reads, yields one record per CDR3 protein. This table holds around 490,000 distinct CDR3 sequences, 26% found once. What was sequenced was PBMCs. These receptors all come from a human donor in good health (CMV status not recorded). Some clones in this sample may be carry-over from other donors' samples. CDR3s include the opening cysteine and the closing phenylalanine or tryptophan. A D gene is named only where the DNA matches it firmly. A clone size is listed for some rows: how often the clone was seen (once, few, many), or a class if it is expanded.

>TRBD2|TRBJ2-1|TRBV7-6|.
TGTGCCAGCAGCTTATTGGTAACTAGCGGCTGGAATGAGCAGTTCTTC
CASSLLVTSGWNEQFF
>TRBD1|TRBJ1-1|TRBV5-6|.
TGTGCCAGCAGCCCTAGAGACAGGGTTCGTGTTCTCGCTGAAGCTTTCTTT
CASSPRDRVRVLAEAFF
>TRBD2|TRBJ2-1|TRBV7-8|many
TGTGCCAGCAGCCCAGAATCGGGACTAGGACTTAATGAGCAGTTCTTC
CASSPESGLGLNEQFF
>.|TRBJ2-5|TRBV7-9|.
TGTGCCAGCAGCTTCATTGCCCAAGAGACCCAGTACTTC
CASSFIAQETQYF
>TRBD1|TRBJ2-7|TRBV12-3/TRBV12-4|.
TGTGCCAGCAATCCGGGACAGGGGACGAATGAGCAGTACTTC
CASNPGQGTNEQYF
>TRBD1|TRBJ1-2|TRBV29-1|few
TGCAGCGTTGAGGGACAGGGGCGGTATGGCTACACCTTC
CSVEGQGRYGYTF
>TRBD2|TRBJ2-5|TRBV20-1|.
TGCAGTGCAAAAGCGGGAGGCCTTCAAGAGACCCAGTACTTC
CSAKAGGLQETQYF
>.|TRBJ1-1|TRBV6-2/TRBV6-3|.
TGTGCCAGCCGGTCCCCAAGGACGGTGAACACTGAAGCTTTCTTT
CASRSPRTVNTEAFF
>TRBD2|TRBJ2-3|TRBV19|.
TGTGCCACCACGAGGGGCGGGAGGCCAGATACGCAGTATTTT
CATTRGGRPDTQYF
>TRBD1|TRBJ1-2|TRBV7-2|.
TGTGCCAGCAGCCGCATCGGGACAGGGTACGGCTACACCTTC
CASSRIGTGYGYTF
>.|TRBJ1-5|TRBV28|.
TGTGCCAGCAGACTTCCGGGACGAGGTTATAGCAATCAGCCCCAGCATTTT
CASRLPGRGYSNQPQHF
>.|TRBJ1-5|TRBV2|few
TGTGCCAGCAGTGATTTGGGGGGAAATCAGCCCCAGCATTTT
CASSDLGGNQPQHF